The 8 T cell receptor beta chains given below trace back to one sample, sequenced in a study of regulatory T cells in long-lasting Graves disease. Time point in this sample: persistent/refractory GD, antithyroid drugs over 5 years with positive TRAb. After RNA was extracted from PBMCs, the TCR library was made from it. CDR3-region Arm-PCR and iRepertoire HTBI primers produced the TCR beta libraries. TCRdb re-called the multiplex PCR reads with MiXCR, one entry per CDR3 protein. The sample carries hundreds of thousands of distinct CDR3 sequences, around 20% recorded once. The sequences come from peripheral blood mononuclear cells (PBMCs), collected when the disease was refractory, from a patient treated with antithyroid drugs. The receptors derive from a female donor with Graves disease.

This clonotype occurred many times. The V call is TRBV19, the J call TRBJ1-5; D is uncertain. This CDR3 region has 12 residues. The germline V and J ends were trimmed by 6 bases and 6 bases, with 9 bases remaining between them. The germline CDR1 and CDR2 sequences are LNHDA and SQIVND (reference sequence). CDR3 residues: CASSPYLQPQHF. In DNA, the CDR3 is TGTGCCAGTAGCCCCTACCTTCAGCCCCAGCATTTT.

At least ten counts were recorded for this clonotype. This chain uses TRBV7-9 with TRBJ2-7; no clear D gene. CDR1 and CDR2 (germline): SEHNR, FQNEAQ (reference sequence). V was pared by 5 bases and J by 4 bases, with 27 bases between. The CDR3 runs 18 residues. CDR3 DNA sequence: TGTGCCAGCAGCAATACGTCCTTAGGGTGGTTCGGGCATTACGAGCAGTACTTC. Translation: CASSNTSLGWFGHYEQYF.

The chain employs TRBV28 and TRBJ2-3; 11 bases match TRBD2. Germline CDR1 is MDHEN and CDR2 is SYDVKM. The V segment lost 5 bases and the J segment 0 bases; nucleotides outside the gene matches: 10. The CDR3 has 18 residues. The CDR3 loop reads CASSRVPIAGGSTDTQYF. In nucleotides, the CDR3 is TGTGCCAGCAGTCGGGTTCCTATAGCGGGAGGGAGCACAGATACGCAGTATTTT.

The chain links TRBV14 to TRBJ2-5; maybe TRBD2 (5 bases). The CDR3 runs 15 residues. V lost 0 bases and J lost 5, with 13 bases in between. The germline gives CDR1 SGHDN, CDR2 FVKESK. The CDR3, as DNA: TGTGCCAGCAGCCAAGATATCGGGGATTGGGAGACCCAGTACTTC. It is translated as CASSQDIGDWETQYF.

This clonotype was seen repeatedly, ten times or more. V and J are TRBV7-2 and TRBJ2-7; D may be TRBD1 or TRBD2 (5 bases each). CDR1 and CDR2 (germline): SGHTA, FQGNSA. The CDR3 is 15 amino acids. Trimming stripped 0 bases from V and 3 bases from J, with 12 bases between. In DNA, the CDR3 is TGTGCCAGCAGCTTAGCGCCCGGGACGGGCTACGAGCAGTACTTC. It yields the protein CASSLAPGTGYEQYF.

This clonotype occurred many times. The chain carries TRBV11-2 and TRBJ2-7; TRBD1 is a possible D gene (5 bases). Trimming took 5 bases from V and 3 from J, leaving 17 bases between them. The CDR3 sequence is 15 residues long. The germline gives CDR1 SGHAT, CDR2 FQNNGV. The CDR3 sequence: CASSRRPGSGYEQYF. The CDR3 nucleotides are TGTGCCAGCAGCCGTAGACCAGGGTCCGGCTACGAGCAGTACTTC.

The CDR3 spells CAIGTSGHRSGELFF. The DNA for the CDR3 is TGTGCCATCGGGACTAGCGGGCATAGGTCCGGGGAGCTGTTTTTT. The chain employs TRBV10-3 and TRBJ2-2, with TRBD2 identical over 12 bases. The trim removed 8 bases at V and 6 bases at J, leaving 7 bases unmatched. The CDR3 runs to 15 residues. Germline V gene sequence: CDR1 ENHRY, CDR2 SYGVKD.

This clonotype occurred many times. The chain couples TRBV2 to TRBJ1-3; D remains unclear. This CDR3 has 17 amino acids. In germline, CDR1 is SNHLY, CDR2 FYNNEI. Trimming removed 0 bases at V and 7 bases at J, with 19 bases between. Here the CDR3 reads CASSEALTRLSGNTIYF. CDR3 nucleotides: TGTGCCAGCAGTGAAGCGCTTACACGCCTCAGCGGTAACACCATATATTTT.